The next 19 T cell receptor beta chains were all read from a single sample in a study of post-analysis software for immune sequencing data. Every TCR beta cDNA library bore unique molecular identifiers. A single record per CDR3 protein comes from TCRdb applying MiXCR to the PCR reads. The table has about 260,000 distinct CDR3 sequences, 35% to 40% seen once. Study outcomes and limitations: A few TRBV segments occurring more often in patients than controls included TRBV5-6, TRBV5-1 and TRBV20-1.

Antigens for these TCRs are unknown. Sequencing was carried out using blood. Source of these receptors: a girl aged 5-17 years with multiple sclerosis.

As regards this clonotype: A much larger clone lies one base from this, so it may be a read error. The chain joins TRBV25-1 to TRBJ1-6; the match to TRBD1 covers 7 bases. CDR3 length equals 13 residues. In germline, CDR1 is MGHDK, CDR2 SYGVNS. V lost 5 bases, J lost 14 bases, and 9 bases stayed unmatched. CDR3 nucleotide sequence: TGTGCCAGCAGTCGCGGGACAGTGGGCACCCTCCACTTT. It codes for CASSRGTVGTLHF.

J is TRBJ2-7 and V is TRBV20-1; D gene ambiguous. The CDR3 has 13 amino acids. The V end lost 4 bases, the J end lost 0 bases, and 10 bases lay between the germline ends. CDR1 is DFQATT, CDR2 SNEGSKA, per germline (reference sequence). The CDR3 DNA reads as TGCAGTGCTAAGGACCTGCGCTCCTACGAGCAGTACTTC. This sequence encodes CSAKDLRSYEQYF.

The CDR3 region is CASSQVNPQVGEMYNEQFF. The CDR3 DNA sequence: TGTGCCAGCAGCCAAGTCAACCCACAGGTCGGCGAGATGTACAATGAGCAGTTCTTC. The rearrangement uses TRBV14 and TRBJ2-1; a weak D match, TRBD1 (5 bases). Trimming pared 1 base from V and 4 bases from J, leaving 23 bases between. CDR3 length: 19 residues. Germline-derived CDR1 and CDR2 are SGHDN and FVKESK.

This sequence joins TRBV11-2 and TRBJ2-6; D is possibly TRBD2 (6 bases). The V end lost 11 bases, the J end lost 1 base, and 9 bases lay between the germline ends. The CDR3 extends over 13 amino acids. Germline lookup yields CDR1 SGHAT and CDR2 FQNNGV. The CDR3: CARRESGANVLTF. The DNA of the CDR3 is TGTGCCCGGAGGGAATCTGGGGCCAACGTCCTGACTTTC.

This clonotype has ten or more counts. CDR3 loop: CASSLNTRETQYF. The CDR3 DNA reads as TGTGCCAGCAGCTTAAATACGCGGGAGACCCAGTACTTC. This rearrangement joins TRBV7-2 to TRBJ2-5; D not certain. Trimming pared 2 bases from V and 5 bases from J, leaving 9 bases between. This CDR3 comprises 13 residues. The germline gives CDR1 SGHTA, CDR2 FQGNSA.

V gene TRBV29-1 combines with J gene TRBJ2-7, with D perhaps TRBD1 (5 bases). From germline, CDR1 is SQVTM and CDR2 ANQGSEA. The CDR3 totals 13 residues. Trimming took 5 bases from V and 0 from J, leaving 11 bases between them. CDR3 sequence: CSVRPDTSYEQYF. The CDR3 nucleotides are TGCAGCGTTCGCCCGGACACCTCCTACGAGCAGTACTTC.

The rearrangement joins TRBV27 to TRBJ1-1; D remains ambiguous. Trimming took 4 bases from V and 11 from J, leaving 14 bases between them. This CDR3 is built from 12 residues. Germline V gene lookup returns CDR1 MNHEY and CDR2 SMNVEV (reference sequence). Here the CDR3 reads CASSSNLGLAFF. In nucleotides, the CDR3 is TGTGCCAGCAGTTCCAACCTCGGGCTTGCTTTCTTT.

The sample holds many counts of this clonotype. The J gene is TRBJ2-5, the V gene TRBV20-1, with TRBD2 as a possible D gene (5 bases). Germline lookup yields CDR1 DFQATT and CDR2 SNEGSKA (reference sequence). CDR3 length: 12 amino acids. The V end lost 3 bases, the J end lost 1 base, and 6 bases lay between the germline ends. Written as DNA, the CDR3 is TGCAGTGCTAGGGACTTCCAAGAGACCCAGTACTTC. Translating it yields CSARDFQETQYF.

This clonotype was recorded many times. V gene TRBV5-1 combines with J gene TRBJ1-2; D is ambiguous. The CDR3 loop spans 13 amino acids. Trimming left V 0 bases short and J 2 bases short, with 5 bases between. Germline CDR1 SGHRS, CDR2 YFSETQ. Here the CDR3 reads CASSLADNYGYTF. The CDR3 DNA is TGCGCCAGCAGCTTGGCCGACAACTATGGCTACACCTTC.

For this clonotype: A junction boundary mismatches the germline segment, possibly from a read error. The J gene is TRBJ2-7, the V gene TRBV28; 7 positions agree with TRBD2. The germline V gene encodes CDR1 MDHEN and CDR2 SYDVKM. The CDR3 is made up of 12 amino acids. CDR3 in DNA: TGTGCCAGCATTTTGAGCGGGAATGAGCGGTACTTC. Its protein product is CASILSGNERYF.

A word on this clonotype: A much larger clonotype is one base distant, so this may be a read error. This chain links TRBV20-1 with TRBJ1-6; no clear D. Germline CDR1 reads DFQATT; CDR2 reads SNEGSKA (reference sequence). The CDR3 length is 12 residues. The CDR3 region has the DNA TGCAATGCACCTTCCTCCAATTCACCCCTCCACTTT. Translating it yields CNAPSSNSPLHF.

As concerns this clonotype: A read error may be the cause here, since a much bigger clone is one base away. The CDR3 DNA reads TGTGCCAGCAGCCCCCGGGAACGCGATGAGCAGTACTTC. Translated: CASSPRERDEQYF. This sequence joins TRBV7-2 and TRBJ2-5, with D possibly being TRBD2 (5 bases). This CDR3 is 13 amino acids long. Germline V lookup: CDR1 SGHTA, CDR2 FQGNSA. Trimming removed 5 bases at V and 11 bases at J, with 18 bases between.

This chain links TRBV6-5 with TRBJ1-6; D remains unclear. Trimming took 4 bases from V and 8 from J, leaving 15 bases between them. The CDR3 length is 15 residues. Germline assignment: CDR1 MNHEY and CDR2 SVGAGI. CDR3: CASSSGHRYYSPLHF. The CDR3 bases are TGTGCCAGCAGTTCCGGCCACCGTTACTATTCACCCCTCCACTTT.

About this clonotype: This may stem from a read error, because a much larger clone lies one nucleotide away. This CDR3 reads CASSFSERDNEQFF. The CDR3 DNA is TGTGCCAGCAGTTTTAGCGAGAGAGACAATGAGCAGTTCTTC. The chain carries TRBV12-3 or TRBV12-4 and TRBJ2-1, with D possibly matching TRBD2 (5 bases). The CDR3 contains 14 residues. Trimming pared 3 bases from V and 5 bases from J, leaving 11 bases between.

This clonotype has only a few counts. The chain carries TRBV20-1 and TRBJ1-2; a possible D gene is TRBD1 (6 bases). Germline CDR1 and CDR2: DFQATT and SNEGSKA (reference sequence). The V and J ends lost 3 bases and 4 bases respectively, with 9 bases between them. The CDR3 contains 12 residues. The CDR3 is CSARDSGYGYTF. In DNA, the CDR3 is TGCAGTGCTAGGGACAGTGGCTATGGCTACACCTTC.

This clonotype was detected ten times or more. The CDR3 sequence: CASSQAYNEQFF. CDR3 DNA sequence: TGTGCCAGCAGCCAGGCTTACAATGAGCAGTTCTTC. The chain links TRBV9 to TRBJ2-1; D is unclear. The ends were cut back, 4 bases at V and 4 bases at J, with 6 bases in the middle. CDR1 and CDR2 from the germline V gene are SGDLS and YYNGEE. CDR3 length equals 12 residues.

The chain is built from TRBV19 and TRBJ2-1; 7 bases are a match to TRBD1. Matching the DNA end better, TRBJ2-7 makes the J call doubtful. Per the germline V gene, CDR1 is LNHDA and CDR2 is SQIVND (reference sequence). The CDR3 consists of 12 residues. The CDR3 sequence: CASRDRSNEQYF. CDR3 bases: TGTGCCAGTAGGGACAGGAGCAATGAGCAGTACTTC.

The gene calls are TRBV12-3 or TRBV12-4 and TRBJ2-4; perhaps TRBD1 as D (6 bases). The CDR3 sequence is 16 residues long. The V end lost 6 bases, the J end lost 3 bases, and 18 bases lay between the germline ends. The CDR3, as DNA: TGTGCCAGCAGCGGACGAAGGACGGACAGCAAAAACATTCAGTACTTC. It is translated as CASSGRRTDSKNIQYF.

This clonotype occurred a few times. CDR3 DNA sequence: TGCGCCAGCAGCTTGGACTCTGCTAGCGGTTACAATGAGCAGTACTTC. It yields the protein CASSLDSASGYNEQYF. The rearrangement links TRBV5-1 to TRBJ2-5; 7 bases map to TRBD2. J lost 11 bases, V lost 0 bases, and 16 bases had no gene match. In germline, CDR1 is SGHRS, CDR2 YFSETQ. This CDR3 is 16 amino acids long.